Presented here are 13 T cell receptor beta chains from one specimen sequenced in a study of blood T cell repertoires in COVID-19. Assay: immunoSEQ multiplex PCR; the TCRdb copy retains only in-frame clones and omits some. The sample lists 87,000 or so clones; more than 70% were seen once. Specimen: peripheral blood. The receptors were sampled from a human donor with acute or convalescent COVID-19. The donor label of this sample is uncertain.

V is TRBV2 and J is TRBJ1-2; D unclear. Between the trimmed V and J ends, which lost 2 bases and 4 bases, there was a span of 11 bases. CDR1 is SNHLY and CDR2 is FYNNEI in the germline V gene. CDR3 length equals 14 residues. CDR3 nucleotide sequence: TGTGCCAGCAGTGAATCTCTTATCCCCTATGGCTACACCTTC. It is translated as CASSESLIPYGYTF.

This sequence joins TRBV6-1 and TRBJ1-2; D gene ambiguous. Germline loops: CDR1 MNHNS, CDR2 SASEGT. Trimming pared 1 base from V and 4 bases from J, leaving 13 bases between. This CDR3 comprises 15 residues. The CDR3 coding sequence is TGTGCCAGCAGTGAAGGCAGCGGGAACTTCTATGGCTACACCTTC. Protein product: CASSEGSGNFYGYTF.

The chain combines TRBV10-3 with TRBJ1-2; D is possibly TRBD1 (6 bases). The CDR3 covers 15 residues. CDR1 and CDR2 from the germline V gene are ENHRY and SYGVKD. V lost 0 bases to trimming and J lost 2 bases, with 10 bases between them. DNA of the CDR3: TGTGCCATCAGTGAGTCGAATACAGGGAACTATGGCTACACCTTC. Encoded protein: CAISESNTGNYGYTF.

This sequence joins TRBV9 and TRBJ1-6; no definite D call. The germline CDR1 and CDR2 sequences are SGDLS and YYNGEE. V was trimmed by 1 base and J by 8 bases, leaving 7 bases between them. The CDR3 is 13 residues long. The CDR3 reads CASSVRADSPLHF. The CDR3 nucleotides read TGTGCCAGCAGCGTAAGAGCGGATTCACCCCTCCACTTT. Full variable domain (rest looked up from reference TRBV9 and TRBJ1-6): DSGVTQTPKHLITATGQRVTLRCSPRSGDLSVYWYQQSLDQGLQFLIQYYNGEERAKGNILERFSAQQFPDLHSELNLSSLELGDSALYFCASSVRADSPLHFGNGTRLTVT.

The CDR3 DNA sequence: TGCGCCAGCAGCGAGGGACTAGCGGTTACGCATAGCACAGATACGCAGTATTTT. It yields the protein CASSEGLAVTHSTDTQYF. The chain uses TRBV10-1 and TRBJ2-3; TRBD2 matches 11 bases. The V gene end was trimmed by 6 bases and the J gene end by 0 bases; junction bases not matched to a gene: 11. The CDR3 covers 18 residues. From germline, CDR1 is WNHNN and CDR2 SYGVQD (reference sequence).

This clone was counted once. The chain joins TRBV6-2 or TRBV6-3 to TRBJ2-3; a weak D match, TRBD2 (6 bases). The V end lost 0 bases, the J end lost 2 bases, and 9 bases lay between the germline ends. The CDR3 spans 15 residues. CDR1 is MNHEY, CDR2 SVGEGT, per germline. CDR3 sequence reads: CASSYSRGLTDTQYF. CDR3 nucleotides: TGTGCCAGCAGTTACTCTCGGGGACTCACAGATACGCAGTATTTT.

In DNA form, the CDR3 reads TGTGCCAGCAGCTACCAGGGATATGGCTACACCTTC. Translated, it gives CASSYQGYGYTF. The chain joins TRBV14 to TRBJ1-2, with D perhaps matching TRBD1 (5 bases). V shed 5 bases and J shed 5 bases, with 9 bases lying between them. Germline V gene sequence: CDR1 SGHDN, CDR2 FVKESK. The length of the CDR3 is 12 residues.

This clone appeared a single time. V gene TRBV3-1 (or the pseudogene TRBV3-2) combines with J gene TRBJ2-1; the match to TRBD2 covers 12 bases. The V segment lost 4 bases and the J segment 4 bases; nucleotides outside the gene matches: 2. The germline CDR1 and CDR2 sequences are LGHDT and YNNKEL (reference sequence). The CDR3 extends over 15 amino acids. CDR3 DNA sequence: TGTGCCAGCAGCCCTAGCGGGGGGGAATACAATGAGCAGTTCTTC. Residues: CASSPSGGEYNEQFF.

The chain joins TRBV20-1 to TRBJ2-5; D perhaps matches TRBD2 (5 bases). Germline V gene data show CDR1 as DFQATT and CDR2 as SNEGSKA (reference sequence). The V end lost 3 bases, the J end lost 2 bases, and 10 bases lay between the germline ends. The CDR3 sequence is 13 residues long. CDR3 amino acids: CSASIDYQETQYF. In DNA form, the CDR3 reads TGCAGTGCTAGTATTGACTATCAAGAGACCCAGTACTTC.

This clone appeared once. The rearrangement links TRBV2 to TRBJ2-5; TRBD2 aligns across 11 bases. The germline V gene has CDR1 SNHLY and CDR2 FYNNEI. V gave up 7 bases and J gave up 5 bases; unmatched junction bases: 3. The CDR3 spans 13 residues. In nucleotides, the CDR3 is TGTGCCAGCACCCCTAGCGGGGGGGAGACCCAGTACTTC. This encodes CASTPSGGETQYF.

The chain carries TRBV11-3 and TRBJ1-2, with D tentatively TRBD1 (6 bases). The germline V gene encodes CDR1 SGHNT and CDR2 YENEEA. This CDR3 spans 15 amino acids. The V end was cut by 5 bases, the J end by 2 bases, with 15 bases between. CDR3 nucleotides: TGTGCCAGCAGCCCCCGGGACATCTTAAACTATGGCTACACCTTC. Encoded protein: CASSPRDILNYGYTF. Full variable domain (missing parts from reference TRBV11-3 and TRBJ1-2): EAGVVQSPRYKIIEKKQPVAFWCNPISGHNTLYWYLQNLGQGPELLIRYENEEAVDDSQLPKDRFSAERLKGVDSTLKIQPAELGDSAVYLCASSPRDILNYGYTFGSGTRLTVV.

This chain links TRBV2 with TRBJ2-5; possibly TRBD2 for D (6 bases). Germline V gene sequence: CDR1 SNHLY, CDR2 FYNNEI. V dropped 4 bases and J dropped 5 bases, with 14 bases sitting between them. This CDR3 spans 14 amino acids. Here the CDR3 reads CASSGFRRGETQYF. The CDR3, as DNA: TGTGCCAGCAGTGGGTTCAGGAGGGGCGAGACCCAGTACTTC.

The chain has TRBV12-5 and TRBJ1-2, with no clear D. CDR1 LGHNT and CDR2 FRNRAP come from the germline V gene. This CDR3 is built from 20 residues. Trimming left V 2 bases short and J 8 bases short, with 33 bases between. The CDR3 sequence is CASGLSYGTRVRPTLKGYTF. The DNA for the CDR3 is TGTGCTAGTGGTTTGTCCTATGGTACGAGGGTTCGTCCTACTCTAAAAGGCTACACCTTC.